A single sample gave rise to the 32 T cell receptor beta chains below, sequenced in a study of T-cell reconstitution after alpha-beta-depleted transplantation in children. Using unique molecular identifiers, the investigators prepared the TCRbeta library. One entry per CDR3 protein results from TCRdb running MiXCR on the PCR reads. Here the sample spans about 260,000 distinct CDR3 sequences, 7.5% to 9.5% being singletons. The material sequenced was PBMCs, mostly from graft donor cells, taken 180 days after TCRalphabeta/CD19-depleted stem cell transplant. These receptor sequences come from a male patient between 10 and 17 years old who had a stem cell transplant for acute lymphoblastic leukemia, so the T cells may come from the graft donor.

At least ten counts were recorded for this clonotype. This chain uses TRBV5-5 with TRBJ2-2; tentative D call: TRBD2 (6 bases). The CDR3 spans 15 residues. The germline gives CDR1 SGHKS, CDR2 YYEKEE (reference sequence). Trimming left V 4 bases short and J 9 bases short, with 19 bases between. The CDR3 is CASSPNPGDPRELFF. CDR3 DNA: TGTGCCAGCAGCCCGAATCCGGGGGACCCTCGGGAGCTGTTTTTT.

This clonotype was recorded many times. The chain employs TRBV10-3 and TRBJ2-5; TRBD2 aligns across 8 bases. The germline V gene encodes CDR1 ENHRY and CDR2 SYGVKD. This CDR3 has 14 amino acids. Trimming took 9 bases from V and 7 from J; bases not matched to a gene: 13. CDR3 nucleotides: TGTGCCATTCAGACTAGCGCTCCCCATGGGACCCAGTACTTC. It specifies CAIQTSAPHGTQYF.

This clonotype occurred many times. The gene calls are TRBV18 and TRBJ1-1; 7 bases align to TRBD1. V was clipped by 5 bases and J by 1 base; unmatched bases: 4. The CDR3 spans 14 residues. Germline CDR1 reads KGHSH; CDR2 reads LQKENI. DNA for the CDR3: TGTGCCAGCTCATCGAGGACAGGGAACACTGAAGCTTTCTTT. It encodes CASSSRTGNTEAFF. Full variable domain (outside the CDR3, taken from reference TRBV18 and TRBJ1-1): NAGVMQNPRHLVRRRGQEARLRCSPMKGHSHVYWYRQLPEEGLKFMVYLQKENIIDESGMPKERFSAEFPKEGPSILRIQQVVRGDSAAYFCASSSRTGNTEAFFGQGTRLTVV.

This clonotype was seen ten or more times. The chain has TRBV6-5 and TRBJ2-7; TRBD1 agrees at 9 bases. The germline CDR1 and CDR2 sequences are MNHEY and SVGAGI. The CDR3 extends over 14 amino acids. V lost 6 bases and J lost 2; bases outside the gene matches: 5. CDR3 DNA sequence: TGTGCCAGCAGAGCCGGGACAGGGACCTACGAGCAGTACTTC. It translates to CASRAGTGTYEQYF.

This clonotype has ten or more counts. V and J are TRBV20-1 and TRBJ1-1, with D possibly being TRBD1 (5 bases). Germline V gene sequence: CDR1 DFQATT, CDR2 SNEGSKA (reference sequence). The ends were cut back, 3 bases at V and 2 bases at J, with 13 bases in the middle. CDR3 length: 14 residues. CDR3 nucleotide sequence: TGCAGTGCTAGGAACTTGGGGGTCAACACTGAAGCTTTCTTT. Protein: CSARNLGVNTEAFF.

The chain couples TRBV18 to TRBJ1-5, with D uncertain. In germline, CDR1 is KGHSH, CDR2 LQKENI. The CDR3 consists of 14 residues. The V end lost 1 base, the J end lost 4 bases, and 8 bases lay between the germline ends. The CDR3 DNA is TGTGCCAGCTCACCACGGAGGGCGAATCAGCCCCAGCATTTT. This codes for CASSPRRANQPQHF. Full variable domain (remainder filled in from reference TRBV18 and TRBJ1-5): NAGVMQNPRHLVRRRGQEARLRCSPMKGHSHVYWYRQLPEEGLKFMVYLQKENIIDESGMPKERFSAEFPKEGPSILRIQQVVRGDSAAYFCASSPRRANQPQHFGDGTRLSIL.

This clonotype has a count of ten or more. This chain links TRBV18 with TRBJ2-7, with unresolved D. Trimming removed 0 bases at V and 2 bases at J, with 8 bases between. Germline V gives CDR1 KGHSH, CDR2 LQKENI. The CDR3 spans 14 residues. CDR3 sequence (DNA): TGTGCCAGCTCACCACCGTCGGTTCCCTACGAGCAGTACTTC. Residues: CASSPPSVPYEQYF.

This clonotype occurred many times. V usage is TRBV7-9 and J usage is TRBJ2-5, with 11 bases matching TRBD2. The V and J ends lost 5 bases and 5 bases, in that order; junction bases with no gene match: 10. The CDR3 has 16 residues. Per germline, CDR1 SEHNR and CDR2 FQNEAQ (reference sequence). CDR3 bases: TGTGCCAGCAGCCCCCGCCTCACTAGCGGGAGTGAGACCCAGTACTTC. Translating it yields CASSPRLTSGSETQYF. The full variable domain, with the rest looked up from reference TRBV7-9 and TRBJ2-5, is DTGVSQNPRHKITKRGQNVTFRCDPISEHNRLYWYRQTLGQGPEFLTYFQNEAQLEKSRLLSDRFSAERPKGSFSTLEIQRTEQGDSAMYLCASSPRLTSGSETQYFGPGTRLLVL.

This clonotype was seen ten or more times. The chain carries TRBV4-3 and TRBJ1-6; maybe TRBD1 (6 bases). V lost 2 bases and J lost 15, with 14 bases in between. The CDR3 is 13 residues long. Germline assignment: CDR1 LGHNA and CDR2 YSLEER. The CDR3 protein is CASSQPGASNLHF. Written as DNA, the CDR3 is TGCGCCAGCAGCCAACCAGGGGCAAGCAACCTCCACTTT.

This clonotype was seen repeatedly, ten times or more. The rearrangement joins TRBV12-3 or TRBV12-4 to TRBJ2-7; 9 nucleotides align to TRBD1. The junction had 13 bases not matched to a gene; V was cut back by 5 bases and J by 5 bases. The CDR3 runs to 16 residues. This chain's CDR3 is CASSPSNRGRGNEQYF. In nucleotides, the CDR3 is TGTGCCAGCAGTCCATCCAACAGGGGGCGAGGGAACGAGCAGTACTTC.

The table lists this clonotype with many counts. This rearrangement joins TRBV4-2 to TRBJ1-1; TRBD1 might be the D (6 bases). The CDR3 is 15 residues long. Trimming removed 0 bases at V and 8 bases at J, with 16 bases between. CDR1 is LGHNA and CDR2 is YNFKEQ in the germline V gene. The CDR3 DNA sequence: TGTGCCAGCAGCCAAGAATTTACAGGGTTTCGGGAAGCTTTCTTT. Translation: CASSQEFTGFREAFF.

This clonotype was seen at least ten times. The CDR3 here is CASSGKRVPGETQYF. DNA for the CDR3: TGTGCCAGCAGTGGGAAGCGGGTGCCTGGGGAGACCCAGTACTTC. V and J are TRBV2 and TRBJ2-5, with a possible D match to TRBD2 (6 bases). Germline V gene lookup returns CDR1 SNHLY and CDR2 FYNNEI. V dropped 4 bases and J dropped 5 bases, with 17 bases sitting between them. CDR3 length: 15 residues.

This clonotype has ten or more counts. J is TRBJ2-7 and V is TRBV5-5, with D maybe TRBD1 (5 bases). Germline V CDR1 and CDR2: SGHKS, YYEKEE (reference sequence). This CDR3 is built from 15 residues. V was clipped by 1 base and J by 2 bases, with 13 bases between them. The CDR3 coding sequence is TGTGCCAGCAGCTTGTTCGGAGTCAGGGCCTACGAGCAGTACTTC. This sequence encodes CASSLFGVRAYEQYF.

The CDR3 nucleotides read TGTGCCAGCTCTCCCCAGCGGGAGTTTCTCAACAATGAGCAGTTCTTC. Translated: CASSPQREFLNNEQFF. The chain uses TRBV27 and TRBJ2-1; 8 bases align to TRBD2. The trim removed 8 bases at V and 5 bases at J, leaving 14 bases unmatched. In germline, CDR1 is MNHEY, CDR2 SMNVEV (reference sequence). The CDR3 totals 16 residues.

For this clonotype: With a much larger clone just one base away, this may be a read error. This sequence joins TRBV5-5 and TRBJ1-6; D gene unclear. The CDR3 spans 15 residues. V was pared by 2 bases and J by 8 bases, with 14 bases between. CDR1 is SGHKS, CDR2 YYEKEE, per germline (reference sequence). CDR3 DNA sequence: TGTGCCAGCAGCTTTGTAAGGGAGCCGGATTCACCCCTCCACTTT. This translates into CASSFVREPDSPLHF.

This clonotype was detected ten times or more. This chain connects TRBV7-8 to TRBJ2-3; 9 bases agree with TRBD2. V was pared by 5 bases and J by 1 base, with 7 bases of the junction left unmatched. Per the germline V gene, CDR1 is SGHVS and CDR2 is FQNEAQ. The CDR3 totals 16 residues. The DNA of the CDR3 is TGTGCCAGCAGCCCAGGCGGGGGGGCTGGCACAGATACGCAGTATTTT. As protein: CASSPGGGAGTDTQYF.

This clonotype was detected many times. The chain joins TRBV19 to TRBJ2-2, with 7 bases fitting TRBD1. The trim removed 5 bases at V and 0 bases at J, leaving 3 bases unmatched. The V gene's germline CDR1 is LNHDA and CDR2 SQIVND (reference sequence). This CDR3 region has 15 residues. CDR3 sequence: CASSVGTANTGELFF. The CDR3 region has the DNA TGTGCCAGTAGTGTCGGGACAGCGAACACCGGGGAGCTGTTTTTT.

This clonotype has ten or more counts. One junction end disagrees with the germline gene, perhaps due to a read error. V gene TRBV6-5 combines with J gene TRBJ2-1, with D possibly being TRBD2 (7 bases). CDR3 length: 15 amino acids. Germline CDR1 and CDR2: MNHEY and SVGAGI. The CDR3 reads CPSSFPGRGDNEQFF. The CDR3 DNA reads TGTCCCAGCAGTTTTCCAGGGAGGGGGGACAATGAGCAGTTCTTC.

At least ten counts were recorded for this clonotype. CDR3 bases: TGCAGTGCCACCGGGACTAGCGGGAGAGAAGAGACCCAGTACTTC. Its protein is CSATGTSGREETQYF. The chain couples TRBV20-1 to TRBJ2-5; 14 bases fit TRBD2. Per the germline V gene, CDR1 is DFQATT and CDR2 is SNEGSKA (reference sequence). This CDR3 contains 15 residues. V lost 6 bases and J lost 3; bases outside the gene matches: 6.

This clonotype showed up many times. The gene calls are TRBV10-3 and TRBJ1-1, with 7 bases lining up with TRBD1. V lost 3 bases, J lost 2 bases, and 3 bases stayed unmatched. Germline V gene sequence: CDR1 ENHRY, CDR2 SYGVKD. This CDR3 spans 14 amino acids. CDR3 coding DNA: TGTGCCATCAGTGAAGGGACAGTAAACACTGAAGCTTTCTTT. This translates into CAISEGTVNTEAFF.

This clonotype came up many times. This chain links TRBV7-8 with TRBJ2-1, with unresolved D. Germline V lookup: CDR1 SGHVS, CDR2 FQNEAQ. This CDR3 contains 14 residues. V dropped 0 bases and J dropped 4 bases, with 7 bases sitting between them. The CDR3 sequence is CASSLAGIYNEQFF. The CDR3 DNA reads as TGTGCCAGCAGCTTAGCGGGGATTTACAATGAGCAGTTCTTC.

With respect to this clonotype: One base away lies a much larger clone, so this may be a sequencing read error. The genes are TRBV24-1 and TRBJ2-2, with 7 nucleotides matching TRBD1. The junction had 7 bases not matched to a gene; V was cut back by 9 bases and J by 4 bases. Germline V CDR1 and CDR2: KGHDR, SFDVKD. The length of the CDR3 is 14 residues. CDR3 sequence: CATRDSGSTGELFF. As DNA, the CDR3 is TGTGCCACCCGGGACAGTGGAAGCACCGGGGAGCTGTTTTTT.

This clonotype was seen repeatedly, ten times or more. In nucleotides, the CDR3 is TGTGCCAGCAGCTTAGGGGCAGGGTCCTACGAGCAGTACTTC. It encodes CASSLGAGSYEQYF. The V and J genes are TRBV7-9 and TRBJ2-7, with a tentative D call TRBD1 (5 bases). This CDR3 comprises 14 residues. The V end lost 1 base, the J end lost 1 base, and 8 bases lay between the germline ends. Germline V gene lookup returns CDR1 SEHNR and CDR2 FQNEAQ (reference sequence).

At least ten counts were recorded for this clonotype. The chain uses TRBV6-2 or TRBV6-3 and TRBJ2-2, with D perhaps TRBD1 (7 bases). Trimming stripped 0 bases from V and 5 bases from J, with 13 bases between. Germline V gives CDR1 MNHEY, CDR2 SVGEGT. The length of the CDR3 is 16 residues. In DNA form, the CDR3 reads TGTGCCAGCAGTTACTCTGGAGGGGGCGCGACCGGGGAGCTGTTTTTT. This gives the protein CASSYSGGGATGELFF.

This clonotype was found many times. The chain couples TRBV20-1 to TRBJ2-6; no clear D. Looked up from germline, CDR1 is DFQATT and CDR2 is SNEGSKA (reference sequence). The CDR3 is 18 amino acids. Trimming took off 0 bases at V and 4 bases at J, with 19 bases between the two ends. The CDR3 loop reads CSARDLSAVWSGANVLTF. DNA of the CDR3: TGCAGTGCTAGAGATCTTTCGGCGGTTTGGTCCGGGGCCAACGTCCTGACTTTC.

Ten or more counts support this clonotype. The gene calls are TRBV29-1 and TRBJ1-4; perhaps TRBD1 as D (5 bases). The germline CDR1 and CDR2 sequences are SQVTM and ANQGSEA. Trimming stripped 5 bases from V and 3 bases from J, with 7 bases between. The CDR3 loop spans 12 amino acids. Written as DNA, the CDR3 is TGCAGCGTTCGGGGGTCTAATGAAAAACTGTTTTTT. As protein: CSVRGSNEKLFF. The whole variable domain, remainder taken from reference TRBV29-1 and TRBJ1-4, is SAVISQKPSRDICQRGTSLTIQCQVDSQVTMMFWYRQQPGQSLTLIATANQGSEATYESGFVIDKFPISRPNLTFSTLTVSNMSPEDSSIYLCSVRGSNEKLFFGSGTQLSVL.

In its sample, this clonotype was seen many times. DNA for the CDR3: TGTGCCAGCAGCCAAGCCGACAGGAGGCTCCAGGATCAGCCCCAGCATTTT. This codes for CASSQADRRLQDQPQHF. The chain links TRBV3-1 to TRBJ1-5; D possibly corresponds to TRBD1 (6 bases). Germline CDR1 and CDR2: LGHDT and YNNKEL (reference sequence). The CDR3 sequence is 17 residues long. V shed 1 base and J shed 5 bases, with 18 bases lying between them.

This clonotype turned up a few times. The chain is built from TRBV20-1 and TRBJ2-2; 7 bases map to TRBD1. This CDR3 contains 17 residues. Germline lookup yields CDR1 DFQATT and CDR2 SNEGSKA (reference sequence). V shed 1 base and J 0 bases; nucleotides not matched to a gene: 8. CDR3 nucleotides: TGCAGTGCTAGAGTGCGGCCCAGGGGGACGAACACCGGGGAGCTGTTTTTT. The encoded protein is CSARVRPRGTNTGELFF.

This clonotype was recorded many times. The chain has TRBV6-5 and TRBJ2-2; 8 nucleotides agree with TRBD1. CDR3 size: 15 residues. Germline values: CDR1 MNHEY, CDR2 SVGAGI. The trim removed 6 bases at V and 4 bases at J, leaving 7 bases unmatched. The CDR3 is CASRGDRLSTGELFF. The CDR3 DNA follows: TGTGCCAGCAGGGGGGACAGGTTATCCACCGGGGAGCTGTTTTTT.

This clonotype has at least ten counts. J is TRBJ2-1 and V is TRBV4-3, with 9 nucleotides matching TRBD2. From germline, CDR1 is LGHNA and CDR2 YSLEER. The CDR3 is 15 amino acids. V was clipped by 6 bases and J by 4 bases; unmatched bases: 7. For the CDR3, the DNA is TGCGCCAGCAGACGTTCTAGCGGGGTGTACAATGAGCAGTTCTTC. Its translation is CASRRSSGVYNEQFF.

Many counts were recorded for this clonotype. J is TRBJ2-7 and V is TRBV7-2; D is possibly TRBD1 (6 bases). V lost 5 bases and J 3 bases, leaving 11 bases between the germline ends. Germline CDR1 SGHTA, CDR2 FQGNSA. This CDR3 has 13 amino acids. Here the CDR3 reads CASSPLTGYEQYF. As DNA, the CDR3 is TGTGCCAGCAGCCCCCTGACAGGCTACGAGCAGTACTTC.

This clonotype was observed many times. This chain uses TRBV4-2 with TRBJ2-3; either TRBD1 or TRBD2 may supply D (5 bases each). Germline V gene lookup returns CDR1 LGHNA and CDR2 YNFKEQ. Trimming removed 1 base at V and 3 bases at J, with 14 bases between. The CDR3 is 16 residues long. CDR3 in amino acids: CASSQGDPYGTDTQYF. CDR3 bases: TGTGCCAGCAGCCAAGGGGACCCATACGGGACAGATACGCAGTATTTT.